This T cell receptor (beta chain) emerged from a study of T cells in tumors after PD-1 blockade. Turning to the study itself: Each patient got pembrolizumab 200 mg every 3 weeks or cemiplimab 350 mg every 2 weeks. Daily vismodegib 150 mg continued in a subset of anti-PD-1-treated patients. Blood samples averaged around 100,000 templates (range about 21,000-257,772) and roughly 39,000 unique clonotypes.

Germline V gene sequence: CDR1 SNHLY, CDR2 FYNNEI. CDR3 size: 11 residues. Trimming at V came to 6 bases and at J to 15 bases, leaving 8 bases not matched to a gene. The table came from immunoSEQ multiplex PCR; TCRdb's copy has only in-frame clones and leaves some out. The sample shows roughly 50,000 clones, roughly 80% of them seen only once. Concerning this clone: The antigen is undetermined.

Study conclusions and caveats: Some novel exhausted tumor clones appeared in pre-treatment blood, suggesting peripheral recruitment.

The chain uses TRBV2 and TRBJ2-1; 7 bases map to TRBD1. Specimen: PBMCs, collected before anti-PD-1 treatment. This clonotype was obtained from a human donor with basal cell carcinoma. Here the CDR3 reads CASSQDRVGFF. In DNA, the CDR3 is TGTGCCAGCAGCCAAGACAGGGTCGGGTTCTTC.